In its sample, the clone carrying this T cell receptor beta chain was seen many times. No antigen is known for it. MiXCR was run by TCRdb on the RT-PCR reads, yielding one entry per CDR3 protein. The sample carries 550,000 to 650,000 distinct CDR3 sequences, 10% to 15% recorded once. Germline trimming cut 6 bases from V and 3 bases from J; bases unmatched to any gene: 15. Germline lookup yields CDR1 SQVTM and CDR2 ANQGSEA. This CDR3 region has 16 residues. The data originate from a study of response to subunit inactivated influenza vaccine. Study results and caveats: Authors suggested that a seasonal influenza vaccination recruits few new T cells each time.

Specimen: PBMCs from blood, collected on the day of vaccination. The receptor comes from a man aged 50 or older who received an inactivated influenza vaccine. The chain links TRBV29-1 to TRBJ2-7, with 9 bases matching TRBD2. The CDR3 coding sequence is TGCAGCGTCGCGGGGGCTAGCGGGAACGTAAACTACGAGCAGTACTTC. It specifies CSVAGASGNVNYEQYF.